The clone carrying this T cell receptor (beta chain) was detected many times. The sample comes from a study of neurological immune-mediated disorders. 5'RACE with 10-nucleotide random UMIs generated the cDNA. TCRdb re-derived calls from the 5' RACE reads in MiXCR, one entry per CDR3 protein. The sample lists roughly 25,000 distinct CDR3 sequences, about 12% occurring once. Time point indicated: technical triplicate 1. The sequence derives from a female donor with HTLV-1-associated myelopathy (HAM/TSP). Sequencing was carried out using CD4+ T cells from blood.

Here the CDR3 reads CASSFQTGSAKNIQYF. The CDR3 DNA reads TGTGCCAGCAGCTTTCAGACGGGGTCAGCCAAAAACATTCAGTACTTC. This rearrangement joins TRBV7-2 to TRBJ2-4; tentatively, D is TRBD2 (5 bases). Germline CDR1 SGHTA, CDR2 FQGNSA. The V end was cut by 3 bases, the J end by 0 bases, with 12 bases between. The length of the CDR3 is 16 residues.